Reported below is one TCR beta chain. Its target is not known. This CDR3 spans 12 amino acids. CDR1 is GTSNPN and CDR2 is SVGIG in the germline V gene (reference sequence). V shed 0 bases and J shed 11 bases, with 11 bases lying between them. Clones were read by immunoSEQ multiplex PCR, and TCRdb kept only the in-frame ones, dropping some. Among fewer than 200,000 clones listed, 85% to 90% were seen once. The data belong to a study of T cell responses to AZD1222 COVID-19 vaccine. Points from the study as a whole: White British ancestry dominated among donors, who included more females, and clonal diversity was possibly underestimated.

The receptor was derived from an adult in good health. The gene calls are TRBV30 and TRBJ1-5; tentative D call: TRBD1 (6 bases). Sequencing used peripheral blood, obtained on day 0 of AZD1222 vaccination. The chain's CDR3 is CAWSVKGGSQHF. Written as DNA, the CDR3 is TGTGCCTGGAGTGTAAAGGGGGGTTCCCAGCATTTT.